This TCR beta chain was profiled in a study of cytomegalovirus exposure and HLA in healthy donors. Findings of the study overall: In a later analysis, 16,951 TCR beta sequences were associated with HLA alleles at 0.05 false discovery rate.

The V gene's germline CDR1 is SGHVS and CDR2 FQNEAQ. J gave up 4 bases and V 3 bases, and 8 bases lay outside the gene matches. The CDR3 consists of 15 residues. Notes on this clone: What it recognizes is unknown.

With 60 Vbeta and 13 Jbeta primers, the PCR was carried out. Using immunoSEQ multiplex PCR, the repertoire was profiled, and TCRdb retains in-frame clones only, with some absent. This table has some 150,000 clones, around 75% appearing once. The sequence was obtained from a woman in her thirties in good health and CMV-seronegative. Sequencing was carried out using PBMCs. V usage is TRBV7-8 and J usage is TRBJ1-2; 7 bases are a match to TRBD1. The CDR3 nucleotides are TGTGCCAGCAGCTTTTTCCCGACAGGGCCCTATGGCTACACCTTC. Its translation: CASSFFPTGPYGYTF.